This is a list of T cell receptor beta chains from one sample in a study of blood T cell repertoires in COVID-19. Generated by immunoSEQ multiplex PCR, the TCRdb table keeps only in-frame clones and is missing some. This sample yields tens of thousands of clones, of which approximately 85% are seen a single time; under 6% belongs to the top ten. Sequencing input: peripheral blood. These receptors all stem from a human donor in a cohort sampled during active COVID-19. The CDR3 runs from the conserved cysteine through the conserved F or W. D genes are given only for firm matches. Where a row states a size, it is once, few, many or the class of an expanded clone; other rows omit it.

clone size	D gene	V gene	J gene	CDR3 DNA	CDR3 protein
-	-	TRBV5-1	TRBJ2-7	TGCGCCAGCAGCAAAACGACAGGCTCCTACGAGCAGTACTTC	CASSKTTGSYEQYF
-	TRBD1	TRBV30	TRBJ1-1	TGTGCCTGGAGGGGGGGACAGGGGGCCACTGAAGCTTTCTTT	CAWRGGQGATEAFF
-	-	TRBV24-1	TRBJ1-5	TGTGCCACCAGTGAAGCAGGGGATAGCAATCAGCCCCAGCATTTT	CATSEAGDSNQPQHF
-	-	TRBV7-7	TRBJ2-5	TGTGCCAGCAGCTTGGCTCTCGGGACACCCCAAGAGACCCAGTACTTC	CASSLALGTPQETQYF
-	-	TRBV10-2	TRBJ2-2	TGCGCCAGCAGTTCAGGGTTCGCCCAGAACACCGGGGAGCTGTTTTTT	CASSSGFAQNTGELFF
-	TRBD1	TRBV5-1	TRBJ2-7	TGCGCCAGCACGCGGGGTATGGACAGGGGCAACGAGCAGTACTTC	CASTRGMDRGNEQYF
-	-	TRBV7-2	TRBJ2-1	TGTGCCAGCAGCTTTACTAGCTGGCTGACCTACAATGAGCAGTTCTTC	CASSFTSWLTYNEQFF
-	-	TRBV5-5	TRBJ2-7	TGTGCCAGCAGCCCAGATAGCGGCGCGTCCTACGAGCAGTACTTC	CASSPDSGASYEQYF
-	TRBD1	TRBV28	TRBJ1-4	TGTGCCAGCAGTGCAGCGCTCCGGGACAGGGATGAAAAACTGTTTTTT	CASSAALRDRDEKLFF
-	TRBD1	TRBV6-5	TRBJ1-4	TGTGCCTCCTCTACCGGGACAGGGAGCGAAAAACTGTTTTTT	CASSTGTGSEKLFF
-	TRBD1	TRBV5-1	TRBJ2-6	TGCGCCAGCAGCTTGGGCTCAGGGGGCGGAGGGGACGTCCTGACTTTC	CASSLGSGGGGDVLTF
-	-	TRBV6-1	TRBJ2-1	TGTGCCAGCAGTGTAGAGACTGACAGCTCCTACAATGAGCAGTTCTTC	CASSVETDSSYNEQFF
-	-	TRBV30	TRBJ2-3	TGTGCCTGGAGTCTTGGGACTCAACACTCCACAGATACGCAGTATTTT	CAWSLGTQHSTDTQYF
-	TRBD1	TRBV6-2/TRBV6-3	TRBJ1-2	TGTGCCAGCAGTACAACTCAGTCGGGACAGCTACCCTATGGCTACACCTTC	CASSTTQSGQLPYGYTF
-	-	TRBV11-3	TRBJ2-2	TGTGCCAGCAGCTTAGTAGCGGACACGAACACCGGGGAGCTGTTTTTT	CASSLVADTNTGELFF
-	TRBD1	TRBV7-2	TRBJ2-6	TGTGCCAGCAGCTCTACGACAGGGGACGTCGTCCTGACTTTC	CASSSTTGDVVLTF
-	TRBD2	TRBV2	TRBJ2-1	TGTGCCAGCAGTCCGAGGACTAGCAGCAATGAGCAGTTCTTC	CASSPRTSSNEQFF
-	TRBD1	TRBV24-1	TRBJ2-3	TGTGCCACCAGTGAACAGGGGACAGGGGTTTACACAGATACGCAGTATTTT	CATSEQGTGVYTDTQYF
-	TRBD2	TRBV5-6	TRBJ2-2	TGTGCCAGCAGGGTGACTAGCGGAAACACCGGGGAGCTGTTTTTT	CASRVTSGNTGELFF
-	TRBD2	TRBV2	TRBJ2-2	TGTGCCAGCAGTGAGCTAGCGGGGAACACCGGGGAGCTGTTTTTT	CASSELAGNTGELFF
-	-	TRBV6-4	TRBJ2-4	TGTGCCAGCAGTGACTCCGGGGACATTCAGTACTTC	CASSDSGDIQYF
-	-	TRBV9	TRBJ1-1	TGTGCCAGCAGCAAAACAGTTAACACTGAAGCTTTCTTT	CASSKTVNTEAFF
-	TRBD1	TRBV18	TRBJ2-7	TGTGCCAGCTCACCGGGACAGGGGGCATACGAGCAGTACTTC	CASSPGQGAYEQYF
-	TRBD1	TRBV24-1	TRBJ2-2	TGTGCCACCAGTGATGAGGGGGCGGAGGCCGGGGAGCTGTTTTTT	CATSDEGAEAGELFF
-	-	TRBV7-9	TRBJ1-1	TGTGCCGGTATGCAATCGGGGGTTGGAATGAAAACTTTCTTT	CAGMQSGVGMKTFF
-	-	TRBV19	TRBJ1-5	TGTGCCAGTAACCGGGACACCTATCAGCCCCAGCATTTT	CASNRDTYQPQHF
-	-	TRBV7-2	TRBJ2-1	TGTGCCAGCAGCCTGAGTGGGCAGGGTGGTAATGAGCAGTTCTTC	CASSLSGQGGNEQFF
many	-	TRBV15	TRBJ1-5	TGTGCCACCAGCGGGAGACAGGACATCTATGGGTATAGCAATCAGCCCCAGCATTTT	CATSGRQDIYGYSNQPQHF
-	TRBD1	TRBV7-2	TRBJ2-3	TGTGCCAGCAGCTTGCAACGGGGACAGTACACAGATACGCAGTATTTT	CASSLQRGQYTDTQYF
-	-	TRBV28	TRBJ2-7	TGTGCCAGCGGGGTACAGGCTACCTACGAGCAGTACTTC	CASGVQATYEQYF
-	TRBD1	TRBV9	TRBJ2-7	TGTGCCAGCAGCCCCGGGACAGGGTCCTTCTACGAGCAGTACTTC	CASSPGTGSFYEQYF
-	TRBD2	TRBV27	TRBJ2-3	TGTGCCAGCACTCAGACTAGCGGTGATACGCAGTATTTT	CASTQTSGDTQYF
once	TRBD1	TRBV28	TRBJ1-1	TGTGCCAGCACCCAACCCGGGACAGGGCCGAACACTGAAGCTTTCTTT	CASTQPGTGPNTEAFF
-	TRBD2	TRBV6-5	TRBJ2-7	TGTGCCAGCAGTTACTCTAGCGGGAGATACGAGCAGTACTTC	CASSYSSGRYEQYF
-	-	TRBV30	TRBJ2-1	TGTGCCTGGATTGCTGGAGGTCTCGAGTTCTTC	CAWIAGGLEFF
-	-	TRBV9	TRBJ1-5	TGTGCCAGCAGCGAAGGGGCGAGTCAGCCCCAGCATTTT	CASSEGASQPQHF
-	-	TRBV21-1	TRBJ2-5	TGTGCCAGCAGCACCGTTCACTCCCCCCGGGACAGGGGGGAGGAGACCCAGTACTTC	CASSTVHSPRDRGEETQYF
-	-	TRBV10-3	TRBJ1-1	TGTGCCATCAGTGAACTCGAGAACACTGAAGCTTTCTTT	CAISELENTEAFF
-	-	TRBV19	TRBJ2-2	TGTGCCAGTAGTATACGGGGGGCGGGGACGGTTGACACCGGGGAGCTGTTTTTT	CASSIRGAGTVDTGELFF
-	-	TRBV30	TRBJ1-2	TGTGCCTGGAGTAGGGCTCCAGGGGATCACTATGGCTACACCTTC	CAWSRAPGDHYGYTF